This T cell receptor (beta chain) emerged from a study of T cell repertoires in urothelial bladder cancer. For the study at large: Three lesions each were cT0, cTa, cT1, and cT2 or greater.

V lost 4 bases to trimming and J lost 2 bases, with 11 bases between them. Per germline, CDR1 MGHRA and CDR2 YSYEKL. The CDR3 length is 14 residues. Only in-frame clones appear in the TCRdb table, and some are missing; sequencing was by immunoSEQ multiplex PCR. The table records some 14,000 clones, roughly 70% of them present only once. This TCR was sampled from a human donor with urothelial carcinoma. Input material: tumor-infiltrating cells from bladder cancer. The V gene is TRBV4-1, the J gene TRBJ2-5, with unresolved D. The CDR3 coding sequence is TGCGCCAGCAGCCGCCCCTTGCGACAAGAGACCCAGTACTTC. Translating it yields CASSRPLRQETQYF.